This TCR beta chain comes out of a study of blood T cell repertoires in COVID-19. Whole-study context: PBMCs, B-cell-depleted T cells, or T cells provided the cDNA or gDNA that made up the material.

As processed by the authors: Amplification from reference gene primers served as the basis for estimated nucleated cell counts. Produced via immunoSEQ multiplex PCR; TCRdb's table is partial and in-frame only. The V and J calls and the clone size are those of that table, but D and trimming were determined from the DNA. The table has 210,000 or so clones, about 88% seen once. V lost 2 bases and J 4 bases, leaving 10 bases between the germline ends. Germline V gives CDR1 SQVTM, CDR2 ANQGSEA. The CDR3 has 13 residues. This chain links TRBV29-1 with TRBJ2-3, with D uncertain. This clonotype originated in a woman between 35 and 50 years old who had recovered from COVID-19. Sequenced: peripheral blood. In nucleotides, the CDR3 is TGCAGCGTTGAACAGGCCTCCGCAGATACGCAGTATTTT. It yields the protein CSVEQASADTQYF.